A single sample gave rise to the 9 T cell receptor beta chains below, sequenced in a study of T-cell memory formation after mild COVID-19. TCRdb used MiXCR to reprocess the 5' RACE reads, holding one entry per CDR3 protein. The sample has 430,000 or so distinct CDR3 sequences, 20% to 30% seen once; the top ten hold around 12%. Sample: PBMCs or a T cell subset sorted from them (not recorded which). These receptors originate from an adult woman who had mild COVID-19 (a few samples of this study predate the infection). Cell type and time point are not known.

V is TRBV30 and J is TRBJ2-1, with 10 bases lining up with TRBD2. The junction had 3 bases not matched to a gene; V was cut back by 2 bases and J by 2 bases. Per the germline V gene, CDR1 is GTSNPN and CDR2 is SVGIG (reference sequence). The CDR3 is 15 residues long. The CDR3: CAWSYTSGTYNEQFF. The CDR3 DNA reads TGTGCCTGGAGTTATACTAGCGGGACCTACAATGAGCAGTTCTTC.

This clonotype was counted only a few times. This sequence joins TRBV20-1 and TRBJ2-1; D is perhaps TRBD2 (5 bases). Germline V gene sequence: CDR1 DFQATT, CDR2 SNEGSKA (reference sequence). Trimming stripped 4 bases from V and 3 bases from J, with 16 bases between. The CDR3 covers 15 residues. This CDR3 is CSATVMGVFYNEQFF. The CDR3 DNA reads as TGCAGTGCTACCGTAATGGGAGTCTTCTACAATGAGCAGTTCTTC.

This clonotype has just a few counts. The V gene is TRBV7-3, the J gene TRBJ2-2; 7 bases fit TRBD2. This CDR3 comprises 17 residues. V lost 2 bases, J lost 7 bases, and 13 bases stayed unmatched. Germline loops: CDR1 SGHTA, CDR2 FQGTGA. The CDR3 DNA reads TGTGCCAGCAGCTTAGGCTTTGGCGGGAGTCGGGACGGGGAGCTGTTTTTT. Protein sequence: CASSLGFGGSRDGELFF. The entire variable domain, with the rest obtained from reference TRBV7-3 and TRBJ2-2, is as follows: GAGVSQTPSNKVTEKGKYVELRCDPISGHTALYWYRQSLGQGPEFLIYFQGTGAADDSGLPNDRFFAVRPEGSVSTLKIQRTERGDSAVYLCASSLGFGGSRDGELFFGEGSRLTVL.

This rearrangement joins TRBV20-1 to TRBJ2-1; a weak D match, TRBD1 (6 bases). In germline, CDR1 is DFQATT, CDR2 SNEGSKA (reference sequence). This CDR3 contains 13 residues. Trimming removed 2 bases at V and 10 bases at J, with 15 bases between. CDR3 in amino acids: CSARRQALQEQFF. Here the CDR3 DNA reads TGCAGTGCTAGACGACAGGCGCTCCAGGAGCAGTTCTTC.

This clonotype came up a few times. The rearrangement links TRBV7-3 to TRBJ2-2; D call uncertain. V was pared by 1 base and J by 6 bases, with 9 bases between. CDR1 and CDR2 from the germline V gene are SGHTA and FQGTGA. The CDR3 runs 14 residues. CDR3 bases: TGTGCCAGCAGCTTAATGGGGTTGGCCGGGGAGCTGTTTTTT. Its protein product is CASSLMGLAGELFF.

This sequence joins TRBV6-5 and TRBJ2-7; TRBD2 matches 9 bases. The CDR3 contains 15 residues. Germline trimming cut 1 base from V and 1 base from J; bases unmatched to any gene: 2. Looked up from germline, CDR1 is MNHEY and CDR2 is SVGAGI. CDR3 region: CASSYLAGGSYEQYF. CDR3 nucleotides: TGTGCCAGCAGTTACTTGGCGGGAGGGTCCTACGAGCAGTACTTC.

The CDR3 reads CSALSRAASTDTQYF. Written as DNA, the CDR3 is TGCAGTGCTCTATCCCGGGCAGCTAGCACAGATACGCAGTATTTT. The chain combines TRBV20-1 with TRBJ2-3; no definite D call. Germline loops: CDR1 DFQATT, CDR2 SNEGSKA (reference sequence). This CDR3 is built from 15 residues. Between the trimmed V and J ends, which lost 5 bases and 0 bases, there was a span of 15 bases.

The chain employs TRBV6-5 and TRBJ2-3, with 10 bases matching TRBD1. Losses at the gene ends were 10 bases for V and 11 bases for J; bases not matched to a gene: 12. This CDR3 has 13 amino acids. Germline values: CDR1 MNHEY, CDR2 SVGAGI. The CDR3 protein is CATQRTGGGGQYF. CDR3 bases: TGTGCCACCCAGAGGACAGGGGGTGGTGGGCAGTATTTT.

V is TRBV12-3 or TRBV12-4 and J is TRBJ2-1; 10 nucleotides align to TRBD2. Trimming cost V 8 bases and J 9 bases; bases outside gene matches: 10. This CDR3 is built from 14 residues. CDR3 residues: CASGPSGGMGEQFF. CDR3 DNA sequence: TGTGCCAGCGGCCCTAGCGGGGGTATGGGTGAGCAGTTCTTC.